This TCR beta chain was sequenced during a study of blood T cells in healthy people across ages. This clonotype was observed a few times. This CDR3 is 14 amino acids long. Germline assignment: CDR1 SGHVS and CDR2 FNYEAQ. Trimming removed 6 bases from V and 3 bases from J, with 12 bases in between. Primed by a sample-barcoded 5' primer and a J-beta primer mix, a second PCR proceeded for about 6 to 12 cycles. Every cDNA was tagged by a template-switch adaptor with 12 random nucleotides. TCRdb ran MiXCR on the 5' RACE reads and lists one entry per CDR3 protein. The sample has more than 1,400,000 distinct CDR3 sequences; roughly 40% are singletons. Aged roughly 6 to 90, donors were systemically healthy Caucasians from Russia. Roughly 10 milliliters was the volume of peripheral blood drawn from each donor.

The gene calls are TRBV7-6 and TRBJ2-1; TRBD2 is a possible D gene (6 bases). Material: blood. The clonotype originates from a woman in her late teens or twenties in good health. The CDR3 spells CASRPGGNYNEQFF. The DNA for the CDR3 is TGTGCCAGCAGACCCGGGGGAAACTACAATGAGCAGTTCTTC.